This T cell receptor beta chain came from a study of T cell responses to AZD1222 COVID-19 vaccine. Study-wide results and caveats: AZD1222 recipients seropositive at baseline numbered only 5 or 6. It should be noted that donors were predominantly white British and more often female, and clonal diversity was possibly underestimated.

This CDR3 is built from 16 residues. V was pared by 2 bases and J by 0 bases, with 2 bases of the junction left unmatched. Germline V CDR1 and CDR2: SGDLS, YYNGEE. The data were produced by immunoSEQ multiplex PCR, yet TCRdb's version contains in-frame clones alone and is incomplete. The data hold just under 150,000 clones, with roughly 88% observed a single time. Notes on this clone: What it binds is unknown.

The rearrangement links TRBV9 to TRBJ2-5; 12 nucleotides line up with TRBD2. The TCR sequence derives from an adult who received the MenACWY meningococcal vaccine as a control. The starting material was peripheral blood, obtained 28 days after the second dose of the MenACWY control vaccine. The CDR3 spells CASSVGLAGNQETQYF. The CDR3 DNA sequence: TGTGCCAGCAGCGTCGGACTAGCGGGAAACCAAGAGACCCAGTACTTC.